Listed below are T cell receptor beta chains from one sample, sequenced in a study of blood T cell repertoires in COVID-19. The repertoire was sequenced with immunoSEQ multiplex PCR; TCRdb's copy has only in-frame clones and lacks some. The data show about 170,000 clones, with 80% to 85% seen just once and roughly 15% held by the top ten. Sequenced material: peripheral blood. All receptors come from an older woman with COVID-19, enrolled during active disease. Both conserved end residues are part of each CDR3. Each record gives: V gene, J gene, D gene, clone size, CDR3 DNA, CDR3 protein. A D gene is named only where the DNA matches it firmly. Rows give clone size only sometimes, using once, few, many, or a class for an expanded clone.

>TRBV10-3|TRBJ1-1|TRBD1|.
TGTGCCATCAGTTCGACAGGGTCTAGCACTGAAGCTTTCTTT
CAISSTGSSTEAFF
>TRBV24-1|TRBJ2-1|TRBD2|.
TGTGCCACCAGTGATTTGTTGCGGGGGGGCAATGAGCAGTTCTTC
CATSDLLRGGNEQFF
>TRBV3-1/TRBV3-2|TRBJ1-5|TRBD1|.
TGTGCCAGCAGCCAAGATCACAGGGGGCAGGGGCAGCCCCAGCATTTT
CASSQDHRGQGQPQHF
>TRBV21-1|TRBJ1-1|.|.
TGTGCCAGCAGCAAAGCGTCGGTGATGAACACTGAAGCTTTCTTT
CASSKASVMNTEAFF
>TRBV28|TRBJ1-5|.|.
TGTGCCAGCAGTCCCCCGATGGGGGGGAGTCATCAGCCCCAGCATTTT
CASSPPMGGSHQPQHF
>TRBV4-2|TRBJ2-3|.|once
TGTGCCAGCAGCCAGAGAGGCGGGCCAGATACGCAGTATTTT
CASSQRGGPDTQYF
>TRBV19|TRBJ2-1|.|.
TGTGCCAGTAGTATTTACGGGGGCTCCTACAATGAGCAGTTCTTC
CASSIYGGSYNEQFF
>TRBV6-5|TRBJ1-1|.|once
TGTGCCAGCAGTCCCACAGAGAACACTGAAGCTTTCTTT
CASSPTENTEAFF
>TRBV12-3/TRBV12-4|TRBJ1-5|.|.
TGTGCCAGCCTCCGGGACTTCAATCAGCCCCAGCATTTT
CASLRDFNQPQHF
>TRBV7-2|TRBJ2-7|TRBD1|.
TGTGCCAGCAGCTTAGCCCGAAGGACAGGGATAACCACCTACGAGCAGTACTTC
CASSLARRTGITTYEQYF
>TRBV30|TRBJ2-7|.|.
TGTGCCTGGAACCAGGGGCGGAGCGAGCAGTACTTC
CAWNQGRSEQYF
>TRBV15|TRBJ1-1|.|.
TGTGCCACCGGAGCGCTGATGAACACTGAAGCTTTCTTT
CATGALMNTEAFF
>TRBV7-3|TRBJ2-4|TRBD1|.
TGTGCCAGCAGCTTATCCTCCAGGGGGAAAAACATTCAGTACTTC
CASSLSSRGKNIQYF
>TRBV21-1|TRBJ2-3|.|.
TGTGCCAGCAGCAAAACGGGGAGAAAGCGGGTGGGTGGCACAGATACGCAGTATTTT
CASSKTGRKRVGGTDTQYF
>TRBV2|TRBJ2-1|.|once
TGTGCCAGCAGTGATCGGGACAACTCCTACAATGAGCAGTTCTTC
CASSDRDNSYNEQFF
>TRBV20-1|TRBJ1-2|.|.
TGCAGTGCTAGCCCTGACAGAAGCTACACCTTC
CSASPDRSYTF
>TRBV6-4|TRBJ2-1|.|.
TGTGCCAGCAGTGTAAGCACTGCCTCCTACTACAATGAGCAGTTCTTC
CASSVSTASYYNEQFF
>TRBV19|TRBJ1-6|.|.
TGTGCCAGTAACAGAGATAATTCACCCCTCCACTTT
CASNRDNSPLHF
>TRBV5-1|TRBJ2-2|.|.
TGCGCCAGCAGCCAAGTACTTACAGGGAACACCGGGGAGCTGTTTTTT
CASSQVLTGNTGELFF
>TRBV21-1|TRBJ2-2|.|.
TGTGCCAGCAGCAAAGGGAGGGGGCGTAACACCGGGGAGCTGTTTTTT
CASSKGRGRNTGELFF
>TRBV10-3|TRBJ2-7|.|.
TGTGCCACCTCGTCTAGCGCCTACGAGCAGTACTTC
CATSSSAYEQYF
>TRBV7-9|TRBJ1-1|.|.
TGTGCCAGCCGACAGTCGACTGAAGCTTTCTTT
CASRQSTEAFF
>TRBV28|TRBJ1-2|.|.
TGTGCCAGCAGTTCCGGAGGAATTCTATATGGCTACACCTTC
CASSSGGILYGYTF
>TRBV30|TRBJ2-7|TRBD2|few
TGTGCCTGGTCGCCGGGACTAGAAGACTACGAGCAGTACTTC
CAWSPGLEDYEQYF
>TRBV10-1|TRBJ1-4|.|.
TGCGCCAGCAAATCGGAAAGACAGGCGCTAAATGAAAAACTGTTTTTT
CASKSERQALNEKLFF
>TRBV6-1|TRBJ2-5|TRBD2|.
TGTGCCAGCAGTGAAGGCAGCGGGGGGGGACAAGAGACCCAGTACTTC
CASSEGSGGGQETQYF
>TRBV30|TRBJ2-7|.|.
TGTGCCTGGAGACCCAGATGGGGCGGCTCGGAGCAGTACTTC
CAWRPRWGGSEQYF
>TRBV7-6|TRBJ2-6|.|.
TGTGCCAGCAGCGCTAGTACAGGATCCGGGGCCAACGTCCTGACTTTC
CASSASTGSGANVLTF
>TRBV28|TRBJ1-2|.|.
TGTGCCAGCAGCAGCACAGGGTACTATGGCTACACCTTC
CASSSTGYYGYTF
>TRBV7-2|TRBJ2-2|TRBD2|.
TGTGCCAGCAGCTTGGAGAGCGGGGAAACCGGGGAGCTGTTTTTT
CASSLESGETGELFF
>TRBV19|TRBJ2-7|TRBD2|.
TGTGCCAGTAGTGCAACGGGACTAGCGACATACGAGCAGTACTTC
CASSATGLATYEQYF
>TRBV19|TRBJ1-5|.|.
TGTGCCAGTAGTAGGTATCTGGAAACAGGGCTCCAGCATTTT
CASSRYLETGLQHF
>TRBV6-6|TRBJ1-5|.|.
TGTGCCACCATGACTTATGGTCAGCCCCAGCATTTT
CATMTYGQPQHF
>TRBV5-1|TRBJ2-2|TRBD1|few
TGCGCCAGCAGCTTGGCCGGGACAGGGGCCGGGGAGCTGTTTTTT
CASSLAGTGAGELFF
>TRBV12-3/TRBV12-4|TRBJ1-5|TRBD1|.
TGTGCCAGCAGATCCGGGACAGGGCCCCAGCATTTT
CASRSGTGPQHF
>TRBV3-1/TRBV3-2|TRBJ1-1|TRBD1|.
TGTGCCAGCAGCCAAGATCGGGACAGGGGGAACACTGAAGCTTTCTTT
CASSQDRDRGNTEAFF
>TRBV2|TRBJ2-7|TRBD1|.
TGTGCCGGGCGACAGGGGACCCACGAGCAGTACTTC
CAGRQGTHEQYF
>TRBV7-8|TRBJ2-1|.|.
TGTGCCAGCAGCTTAGTGCAGGGGCAGTTCTTC
CASSLVQGQFF
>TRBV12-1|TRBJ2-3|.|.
TGTGCCAGCAGCTTTGACGGGACAGGGGCCCCAGATACGCAGTATTTT
CASSFDGTGAPDTQYF
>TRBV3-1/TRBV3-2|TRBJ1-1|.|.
TGTGCCAGCAGCCAGCTAAGCGCCACTGAAGCTTTCTTT
CASSQLSATEAFF
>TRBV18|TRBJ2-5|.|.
TGTGCCAGCTCACCGGGCACAGGCCTCCTTTTGACCCAGTACTTC
CASSPGTGLLLTQYF
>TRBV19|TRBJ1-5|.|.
TGTGCCAGTAGTATCTCCTACGAGCATCAGCCCCAGCATTTT
CASSISYEHQPQHF
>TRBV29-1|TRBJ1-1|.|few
TGCAGCGCTGGGGAGTACACTGAAGCTTTCTTT
CSAGEYTEAFF
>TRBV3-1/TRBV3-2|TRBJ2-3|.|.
TGTGCCACCGGCAGGGAAGGTACGCAGTATTTT
CATGREGTQYF
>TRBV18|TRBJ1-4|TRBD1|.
TGTGCCAGCCGGGAGACAGGGGTTAATGAAAAACTGTTTTTT
CASRETGVNEKLFF
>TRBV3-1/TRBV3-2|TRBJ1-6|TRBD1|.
TGTGCCAGCAGCCAAAGGACAGGGAGTAAGGATTCACCCCTCCACTTT
CASSQRTGSKDSPLHF
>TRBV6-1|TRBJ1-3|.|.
TGTGCCAGCAGTGACATCGGCAGGGGCGCTAGGAGAAACACCATATATTTT
CASSDIGRGARRNTIYF
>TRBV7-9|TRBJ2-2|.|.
TGTGCCAGCAGTTCCCTCCGCGGGGAGCTGTTTTTT
CASSSLRGELFF
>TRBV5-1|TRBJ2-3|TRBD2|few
TGCGCCAGCAGCTTCGCCTCTAGCGGGAGCTCAGATACGCAGTATTTT
CASSFASSGSSDTQYF
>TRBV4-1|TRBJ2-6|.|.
TGCGCCAGCAGCCAGAGTCTGGCTGGGGCCAACGTCCTGACTTTC
CASSQSLAGANVLTF
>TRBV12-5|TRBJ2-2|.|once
TGTGCTAGTGGGGACCCGGGGAGAACCGGGGAGCTGTTTTTT
CASGDPGRTGELFF
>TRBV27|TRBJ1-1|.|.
TGTGCCAGCAGTTTACAGGGCCTGAACACTGAAGCTTTCTTT
CASSLQGLNTEAFF
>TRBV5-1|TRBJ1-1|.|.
TGCGCCAGCAGCCCAGACCCCCAGGGTAACACTGAAGCTTTCTTT
CASSPDPQGNTEAFF
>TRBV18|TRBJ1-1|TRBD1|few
TGTGCCAGTCGACAGGGCATGGTGGGCACTGAAGCTTTCTTT
CASRQGMVGTEAFF
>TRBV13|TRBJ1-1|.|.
TGTGCCAGCAGCTTTGGAGGGAATCACACTGAAGCTTTCTTT
CASSFGGNHTEAFF
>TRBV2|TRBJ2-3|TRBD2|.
TGTGCCAGCAGTGAGCCTAGCGGGAGGGCGCGCACAGATACGCAGTATTTT
CASSEPSGRARTDTQYF
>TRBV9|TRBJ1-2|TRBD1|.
TGTGCCAGCAGCGAACTGACAGGGAGGCCTTCCGGCTACACCTTC
CASSELTGRPSGYTF
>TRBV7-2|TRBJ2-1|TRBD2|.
TGTGCCAGCAGCTTAGAAGCGGGAGTCAGCAATGAGCAGTTCTTC
CASSLEAGVSNEQFF
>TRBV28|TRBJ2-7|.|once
TGTGCCAGCAGTTCCTCAGTGAATGAGCAGTACTTC
CASSSSVNEQYF
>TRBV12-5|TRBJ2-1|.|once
TGTGCTAGTGGTTTGGTACAAAATGAGCAGTTCTTC
CASGLVQNEQFF